This T cell receptor (beta chain) is from a study of cytomegalovirus exposure and HLA in healthy donors. Study-level background: Early released data comprised some 85 million unique TCRs from HLA-typed donors.

Study outcomes and limitations: Researchers reportedly found TCR beta sequences accurately predicted most subjects' HLA-A and HLA-B alleles. Further analysis, carried out later, found HLA-associated TCR beta chains more clonally expanded than equally common other chains.

To note about this clone: What it binds is unknown.

Trimming removed 0 bases from V and 3 bases from J, with 6 bases in between. CDR1 MNHEY and CDR2 SVGAGI come from the germline V gene. The CDR3 has 14 amino acids. The PCR made use of 60 Vbeta and 13 Jbeta primers. Using immunoSEQ multiplex PCR, the repertoire was profiled, and TCRdb retains in-frame clones only, with some absent. The sample yields around 100,000 clones, 76% seen once. The sequencing sample was made of PBMCs. The genes are TRBV6-5 and TRBJ1-3, with a weak D call TRBD1 (5 bases). The TCR comes from a woman in her forties or fifties in good health and CMV-seropositive. The CDR3 spells CASSYSTVGNTIYF. The CDR3 DNA sequence: TGTGCCAGCAGTTACTCGACAGTTGGAAACACCATATATTTT.